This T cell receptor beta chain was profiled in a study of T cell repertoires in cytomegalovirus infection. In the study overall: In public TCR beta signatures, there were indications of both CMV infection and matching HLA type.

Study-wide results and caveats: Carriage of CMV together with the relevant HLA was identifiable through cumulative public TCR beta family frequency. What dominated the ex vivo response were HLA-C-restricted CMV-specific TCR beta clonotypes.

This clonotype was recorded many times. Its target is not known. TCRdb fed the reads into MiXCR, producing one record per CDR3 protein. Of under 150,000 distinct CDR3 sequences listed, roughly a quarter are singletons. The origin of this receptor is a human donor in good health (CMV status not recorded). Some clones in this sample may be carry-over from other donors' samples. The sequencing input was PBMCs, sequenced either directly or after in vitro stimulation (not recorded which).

The CDR3 DNA sequence: TGTGCCAGCAGCTGGCCCCTAGGGGGAGGGCCCCTCCATGAGCAGTTCTTC. Translating it yields CASSWPLGGGPLHEQFF. The chain uses TRBV7-2 and TRBJ2-1, with D possibly TRBD2 on 7 matching bases. V lost 4 bases to trimming and J lost 8 bases, with 24 bases between them. Germline V gene data show CDR1 as SGHTA and CDR2 as FQGNSA. The CDR3 spans 17 residues.